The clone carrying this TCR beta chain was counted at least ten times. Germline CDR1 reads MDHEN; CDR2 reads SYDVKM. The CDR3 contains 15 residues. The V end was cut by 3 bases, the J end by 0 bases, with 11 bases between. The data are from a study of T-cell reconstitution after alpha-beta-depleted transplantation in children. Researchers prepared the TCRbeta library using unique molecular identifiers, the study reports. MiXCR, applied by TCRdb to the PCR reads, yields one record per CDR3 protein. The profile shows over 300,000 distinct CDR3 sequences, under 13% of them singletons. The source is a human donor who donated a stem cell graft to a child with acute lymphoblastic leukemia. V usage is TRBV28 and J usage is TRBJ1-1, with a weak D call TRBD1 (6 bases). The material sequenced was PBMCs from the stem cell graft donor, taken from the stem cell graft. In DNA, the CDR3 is TGTGCCAGCAGTTTGGACAGTCGCATGAACACTGAAGCTTTCTTT. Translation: CASSLDSRMNTEAFF. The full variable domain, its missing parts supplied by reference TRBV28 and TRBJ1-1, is DVKVTQSSRYLVKRTGEKVFLECVQDMDHENMFWYRQDPGLGLRLIYFSYDVKMKEKGDIPEGYSVSREKKERFSLILESASTNQTSMYLCASSLDSRMNTEAFFGQGTRLTVV.